These 20 T cell receptor beta chains originate from one sample sequenced in a study of blood T cell repertoires in COVID-19. This table comes from immunoSEQ multiplex PCR, and its TCRdb copy is limited to in-frame clones, with some not included. The sample contains 210,000 or so clones, more than 80% of which appear only once. Material for sequencing was PBMCs or T cells enriched from blood (not recorded which). These receptors originate from a man between 60 and 75 years old who had recovered from COVID-19.

This clone was found once. This sequence joins TRBV6-5 and TRBJ2-2; 11 nucleotides match TRBD1. The trim removed 2 bases at V and 6 bases at J, leaving 5 bases unmatched. The length of the CDR3 is 16 residues. The germline CDR1 and CDR2 sequences are MNHEY and SVGAGI. This CDR3 is CASSYAGQGVAGELFF. In DNA form, the CDR3 reads TGTGCCAGCAGTTACGCGGGACAGGGGGTGGCCGGGGAGCTGTTTTTT.

The chain employs TRBV5-8 and TRBJ2-1, with 9 nucleotides matching TRBD2. The CDR3 covers 17 residues. Germline lookup yields CDR1 SGHTS and CDR2 YDEGEE. Germline trimming cut 1 base from V and 4 bases from J; bases unmatched to any gene: 9. DNA for the CDR3: TGTGCCAGCAGCTTGATGGGGCTGGCGGGGGGGTACAATGAGCAGTTCTTC. This gives the protein CASSLMGLAGGYNEQFF.

The rearrangement joins TRBV4-2 to TRBJ2-1, with TRBD2 matching 9 bases. CDR3 length equals 16 residues. V trimming: 0 bases; J trimming: 4 bases; junction bases outside the gene matches: 4. Germline CDR1 is LGHNA and CDR2 is YNFKEQ. The CDR3 region is CASSQDSGGSYNEQFF. CDR3 coding DNA: TGTGCCAGCAGCCAAGATAGCGGGGGCTCATACAATGAGCAGTTCTTC.

The chain combines TRBV19 with TRBJ1-5; 7 nucleotides match TRBD1. The CDR3 loop spans 15 amino acids. V shed 2 bases, J shed 1 base, and the junction held 2 bases outside the gene matches. CDR1 LNHDA and CDR2 SQIVND come from the germline V gene (reference sequence). CDR3 in amino acids: CASSIWDRSNQPQHF. CDR3 sequence (DNA): TGTGCCAGTAGTATATGGGACAGAAGCAATCAGCCCCAGCATTTT.

This chain joins TRBV19 and TRBJ2-2; the match to TRBD1 covers 8 bases. Looked up from germline, CDR1 is LNHDA and CDR2 is SQIVND (reference sequence). The J segment lost 4 bases and the V segment lost 4 bases, leaving 8 bases of the junction unmatched. This CDR3 spans 16 amino acids. For the CDR3, the DNA is TGTGCCAGTAGTACCCCGCACAGGGGGACCACCGGGGAGCTGTTTTTT. Translation: CASSTPHRGTTGELFF. Using reference TRBV19 and TRBJ2-2 for the parts outside the CDR3, the full variable domain is DGGITQSPKYLFRKEGQNVTLSCEQNLNHDAMYWYRQDPGQGLRLIYYSQIVNDFQKGDIAEGYSVSREKKESFPLTVTSAQKNPTAFYLCASSTPHRGTTGELFFGEGSRLTVL.

This chain joins TRBV27 and TRBJ2-7; 11 bases match TRBD1. The CDR3 has 14 amino acids. CDR1 is MNHEY, CDR2 SMNVEV, per germline (reference sequence). V was clipped by 3 bases and J by 6 bases; unmatched bases: 4. The CDR3 nucleotides are TGTGCCAGCAGTTTCCGGACAGGGGGCCTCGAGCAGTACTTC. It specifies CASSFRTGGLEQYF.

V and J are TRBV6-8 and TRBJ2-3; 11 bases match TRBD2. Trimming took 5 bases from V and 3 from J; bases not matched to a gene: 10. Germline V gene data show CDR1 as MNHGY and CDR2 as SAAAGT. This CDR3 contains 17 residues. CDR3 nucleotides: TGTGCCAGCAGTCCGCAAAAAACTAGCGGGAGAACAGATACGCAGTATTTT. Encoded protein: CASSPQKTSGRTDTQYF.

This chain joins TRBV7-2 and TRBJ1-6; 7 bases map to TRBD1. CDR3 length: 16 residues. V dropped 6 bases and J dropped 3; count of bases not matched to a gene: 8. CDR1 is SGHTA, CDR2 FQGNSA, per germline. The CDR3 sequence is CASRATRDSYNSPLHF. For the CDR3, the DNA is TGTGCCAGCAGAGCAACCCGGGACAGCTATAATTCACCCCTCCACTTT.

This chain connects TRBV14 to TRBJ1-5, with no clear D. V lost 6 bases and J 6 bases, leaving 9 bases between the germline ends. Germline V gene data show CDR1 as SGHDN and CDR2 as FVKESK. CDR3 length: 12 amino acids. The CDR3 is CASSWGAQPQHF. In nucleotides, the CDR3 is TGTGCCAGCAGTTGGGGAGCTCAGCCCCAGCATTTT.

The chain uses TRBV5-6 and TRBJ1-5; the D is unclear. The CDR3 is 12 residues long. The germline V gene encodes CDR1 SGHDT and CDR2 YYEEEE. V was shortened by 0 bases and J by 4 bases, with 2 bases between the two germline ends. CDR3 DNA sequence: TGTGCCAGCAGCTTGGCGAATCAGCCCCAGCATTTT. Encoded protein: CASSLANQPQHF.

The chain employs TRBV7-2 and TRBJ2-7; TRBD2 matches at 10 bases. The germline CDR1 and CDR2 sequences are SGHTA and FQGNSA. The CDR3 loop spans 15 amino acids. V lost 0 bases and J lost 7; bases outside the gene matches: 6. CDR3 DNA sequence: TGTGCCAGCAGCTTAGCCCTAGCGGGGGTGGGAGAGCAGTACTTC. It specifies CASSLALAGVGEQYF.

The V call is TRBV9, the J call TRBJ1-1; 7 nucleotides match TRBD1. The CDR3 length is 13 residues. The germline gives CDR1 SGDLS, CDR2 YYNGEE. J lost 9 bases, V lost 6 bases, and 11 bases had no gene match. The CDR3 protein is CASNPTAGGKAFF. The CDR3 coding sequence is TGTGCCAGCAATCCAACGGCAGGGGGGAAAGCTTTCTTT.

The genes are TRBV5-5 and TRBJ2-1, with D maybe TRBD1 (7 bases). V was shortened by 5 bases and J by 9 bases, with 21 bases between the two germline ends. Germline V lookup: CDR1 SGHKS, CDR2 YYEKEE (reference sequence). CDR3 length: 15 amino acids. Written as DNA, the CDR3 is TGTGCCAGCAGGTTAATTCAGGGGGGTGACGGTGAGCAGTTCTTC. It encodes CASRLIQGGDGEQFF. Drawing the rest from reference TRBV5-5 and TRBJ2-1, the complete variable domain is DAGVTQSPTHLIKTRGQQVTLRCSPISGHKSVSWYQQVLGQGPQFIFQYYEKEERGRGNFPDRFSARQFPNYSSELNVNALLLGDSALYLCASRLIQGGDGEQFFGPGTRLTVL.

J is TRBJ2-7 and V is TRBV6-5; 10 nucleotides align to TRBD1. The CDR3 contains 15 residues. The ends lost 5 bases at V and 5 bases at J; junction bases unmatched: 9. The germline V gene has CDR1 MNHEY and CDR2 SVGAGI. The CDR3 DNA reads as TGTGCCAGCAGTCCCCCGGGACAGGGGTTTCACGAGCAGTACTTC. This translates into CASSPPGQGFHEQYF.

This clone was observed a single time. This rearrangement joins TRBV6-6 to TRBJ2-5; TRBD1 might be the D (6 bases). Germline CDR1 is MNHNY and CDR2 is SVGAGI (reference sequence). The CDR3 loop spans 15 amino acids. Trimming took 6 bases from V and 4 from J, leaving 18 bases between them. The DNA of the CDR3 is TGTGCCAGCAGGCCCCAGGGGCAGGCACCAGAGACCCAGTACTTC. Its protein is CASRPQGQAPETQYF.

The chain joins TRBV18 to TRBJ2-5; D gene unclear. Deletions cut 3 bases from V and 5 bases from J, with 13 bases between. The CDR3 totals 14 residues. Germline values: CDR1 KGHSH, CDR2 LQKENI. The CDR3 DNA reads as TGTGCCAGCTCACCTGTCGGTAGTTGGGAGACCCAGTACTTC. Encoded protein: CASSPVGSWETQYF.

The chain recombines TRBV23-1 with TRBJ1-5, with a tentative D call TRBD1 (5 bases). TRBV23-1 falls under the ORF class, with uncertain function. This CDR3 is 12 amino acids long. The V end was cut by 6 bases, the J end by 6 bases, with 9 bases between. CDR3 sequence reads: CASRGGGQPQHF. Here the CDR3 DNA reads TGCGCCAGCAGAGGCGGGGGTCAGCCCCAGCATTTT.

The chain is built from TRBV11-1 and TRBJ1-5; D remains ambiguous. CDR3 length equals 13 residues. Germline V gives CDR1 SGHAT, CDR2 FQDESV (reference sequence). Trimming shortened V by 2 bases and J by 3 bases, and 5 bases separated the two germline ends. The DNA of the CDR3 is TGTGCCAGCAGCTTAACAGACAATCAGCCCCAGCATTTT. Translated: CASSLTDNQPQHF.

The CDR3 region is CASSLTTSGGSTDTQYF. CDR3 in DNA: TGTGCCAGCAGCTTAACGACTAGCGGGGGATCGACAGATACGCAGTATTTT. V is TRBV7-9 and J is TRBJ2-3, with 12 bases lining up with TRBD2. The germline gives CDR1 SEHNR, CDR2 FQNEAQ (reference sequence). The CDR3 is made up of 17 amino acids. The junction had 6 bases not matched to a gene; V was cut back by 2 bases and J by 3 bases.

The gene calls are TRBV2 and TRBJ2-5, with 13 bases matching TRBD2. Trimming removed 6 bases from V and 5 bases from J; junction bases left unmatched: 3. The CDR3 consists of 14 residues. CDR1 and CDR2 from the germline V gene are SNHLY and FYNNEI. The CDR3 DNA reads as TGTGCCAGCAGCAGACTAGCGGGGGGTGAGACCCAGTACTTC. It is translated as CASSRLAGGETQYF.